This is a list of T cell receptor beta chains from one sample in a study of blood T cells in healthy people across ages. Each CDR3 protein gets one entry after TCRdb re-called the 5' RACE reads with MiXCR. The sample shows around 1,500,000 distinct CDR3 sequences, 28% of them seen only once. Sequencing was carried out using blood. These receptors originate from a woman aged 25 to 45 in good health. The CDR3 runs from the conserved cysteine through the conserved F or W. The D gene is left open where the match is weak. The listing skips clone size in some rows; elsewhere it reads once, few, many or a size class.

clone_size	j_call	v_call	d_call	cdr3_aa	cdr3_nt
many	TRBJ2-7	TRBV20-1	NA	CSARTGRYEQYF	TGCAGTGCTAGGACGGGCAGATACGAGCAGTACTTC
many	TRBJ2-5	TRBV5-5	NA	CASSLLGTTKETQYF	TGTGCCAGCAGCTTGTTAGGTACTACCAAAGAGACCCAGTACTTC
many	TRBJ1-2	TRBV4-1	TRBD1	CASSPKSGQGTYGYTF	TGCGCCAGCAGCCCTAAATCCGGACAGGGAACATATGGCTACACCTTC
NA	TRBJ2-7	TRBV9	NA	CASSEANSCEQYF	TGTGCCAGCAGCGAGGCAAACTCCTGCGAGCAGTACTTC
many	TRBJ2-1	TRBV6-2/TRBV6-3	NA	CASSYFGDSAYNEQFF	TGTGCCAGCAGTTACTTTGGGGACTCAGCCTACAATGAGCAGTTCTTC
few	TRBJ2-3	TRBV19	TRBD2	CASSSEYGTSGRDTQYF	TGTGCCAGTAGTTCCGAATACGGGACTAGCGGGAGAGATACGCAGTATTTT
NA	TRBJ2-7	TRBV20-1	NA	CSALPGDRNEQYF	TGCAGTGCTCTTCCAGGGGACCGGAACGAGCAGTACTTC
many	TRBJ2-7	TRBV11-1	NA	CASSFSGSPSYEQYF	TGTGCCAGCAGCTTCTCCGGGTCCCCCTCCTACGAGCAGTACTTC
few	TRBJ2-1	TRBV14	TRBD1	CASSQRRGHDEQFF	TGTGCCAGCAGCCAACGAAGGGGGCACGATGAGCAGTTCTTC
NA	TRBJ2-5	TRBV7-2	TRBD2	CASSPTSGEALETQYF	TGTGCCAGCAGCCCGACTAGCGGGGAGGCGTTGGAGACCCAGTACTTC
few	TRBJ2-5	TRBV18	TRBD2	CASSPLDSGSFQETQYF	TGTGCCAGCTCACCACTTGATAGCGGGAGTTTCCAAGAGACCCAGTACTTC
few	TRBJ1-1	TRBV12-3/TRBV12-4	NA	CASSLVRGGNERKGAFF	TGTGCCAGCAGTTTGGTGAGGGGGGGGAATGAACGAAAGGGAGCTTTCTTT
many	TRBJ1-1	TRBV7-6	TRBD1	CASSLAGGTAHTEAFF	TGTGCCAGCAGCTTAGCCGGCGGGACAGCACACACTGAAGCTTTCTTT
few	TRBJ2-7	TRBV7-2	TRBD2	CASSPRTSGRASYEQYF	TGTGCCAGCAGCCCAAGGACTAGCGGGAGGGCTTCCTACGAGCAGTACTTC
many	TRBJ2-1	TRBV6-2/TRBV6-3	NA	CASSYSGVPYNEQFF	TGTGCCAGCTCCTACTCCGGAGTACCCTACAATGAGCAGTTCTTC
many	TRBJ2-7	TRBV11-2	NA	CASSFEGTEQYF	TGTGCCAGCAGTTTTGAGGGGACCGAGCAGTACTTC
NA	TRBJ1-4	TRBV14	TRBD1	CASSQTGQGREKLFF	TGTGCCAGCAGCCAAACAGGACAGGGACGGGAAAAACTGTTTTTT
NA	TRBJ1-2	TRBV5-6	TRBD1	CASSLAVTGEGYGYTF	TGTGCCAGCAGCTTGGCCGTGACAGGGGAGGGGTATGGCTACACCTTC
NA	TRBJ1-4	TRBV4-3	NA	CASSQDSDKNEKLFF	TGCGCCAGCAGCCAAGATTCCGACAAGAACGAAAAACTGTTTTTT
few	TRBJ2-3	TRBV12-3/TRBV12-4	NA	CASSPQGASWSTDTQYF	TGTGCCAGCAGTCCGCAAGGGGCTAGCTGGAGCACAGATACGCAGTATTTT
once	TRBJ1-1	TRBV11-2	TRBD1	CASSPPRDRVAEAFF	TGTGCCAGCAGCCCCCCTCGGGACAGGGTAGCTGAAGCTTTCTTT
NA	TRBJ2-7	TRBV7-2	TRBD1	CASSFPDRGSYEQYF	TGTGCCAGCAGCTTCCCGGACAGGGGATCCTACGAGCAGTACTTC
few	TRBJ2-6	TRBV7-8	NA	CASIPGPYGANVLTF	TGTGCCAGCATCCCAGGGCCGTATGGGGCCAACGTCCTGACTTTC
NA	TRBJ1-2	TRBV29-1	NA	CSVGGTGGYTF	TGCAGCGTTGGAGGGACTGGGGGCTACACCTTC
NA	TRBJ2-5	TRBV7-9	NA	CASSPGAGVSEQYF	TGTGCCAGCAGCCCGGGTGCCGGGGTTAGTGAGCAGTACTTC
few	TRBJ1-2	TRBV29-1	NA	CSVERPAGEDYGCTF	TGCAGCGTTGAGAGACCAGCCGGAGAGGACTATGGCTGCACCTTC
few	TRBJ2-3	TRBV5-1	TRBD1	CASSFKGAPDTQYF	TGCGCCAGCAGCTTTAAGGGGGCCCCAGATACGCAGTATTTT
few	TRBJ2-7	TRBV20-1	TRBD2	CSANLAGAGEQYF	TGCAGTGCTAACCTAGCGGGAGCGGGCGAGCAGTACTTC
many	TRBJ2-4	TRBV4-1	NA	CASSQPLAQNIQYF	TGCGCCAGCAGCCAACCCCTAGCCCAAAACATTCAGTACTTC
NA	TRBJ2-7	TRBV20-1	NA	CRASRQGGEQYF	TGCAGGGCTTCGCGACAGGGAGGCGAGCAGTACTTC
NA	TRBJ1-1	TRBV20-1	NA	CSAIGESNTEAFF	TGCAGTGCCATCGGGGAGTCGAACACTGAAGCTTTCTTT
once	TRBJ2-5	TRBV12-5	NA	CASGWDGARGTQYF	TGTGCTAGTGGCTGGGACGGAGCAAGAGGGACCCAGTACTTC
few	TRBJ2-1	TRBV7-7	TRBD1	CASTGGTGTNEQFF	TGTGCCAGCACCGGGGGGACAGGGACCAATGAGCAGTTCTTC
few	TRBJ1-5	TRBV20-1	NA	CSARGQLNQPQHF	TGCAGTGCTAGGGGGCAACTCAATCAGCCCCAGCATTTT
NA	TRBJ2-6	TRBV14	NA	CASSPLLGAGANVLTF	TGTGCCAGCAGCCCTCTCCTGGGGGCTGGGGCCAACGTCCTGACTTTC
NA	TRBJ2-7	TRBV12-3/TRBV12-4	NA	CASSLMEGAGEQYF	TGTGCCAGCAGTTTAATGGAGGGAGCAGGGGAGCAGTACTTC
many	TRBJ2-5	TRBV5-1	NA	CASTFGAGPQETQYF	TGCGCCAGCACTTTCGGGGCAGGCCCCCAAGAGACCCAGTACTTC